These 10 T cell receptor beta chains share one sample of origin, sequenced in a study of blood T cell repertoires in COVID-19. Sequenced by immunoSEQ multiplex PCR; TCRdb stores in-frame clones only, minus some. The sample has some 160,000 clones, roughly 80% seen once. Material: peripheral blood. The receptor source for this set is an elderly woman with acute or convalescent COVID-19.

The V and J genes are TRBV5-1 and TRBJ2-5, with 11 bases aligning to TRBD2. The germline CDR1 and CDR2 sequences are SGHRS and YFSETQ. V shed 0 bases and J 2 bases; nucleotides not matched to a gene: 3. The CDR3 runs to 16 residues. The CDR3 loop reads CASSLVASGGQETQYF. CDR3 sequence (DNA): TGCGCCAGCAGCTTGGTGGCTAGCGGGGGGCAAGAGACCCAGTACTTC.

The rearrangement joins TRBV6-6 to TRBJ2-7; possibly TRBD2 for D (5 bases). This CDR3 is 16 amino acids long. Trimming removed 2 bases from V and 5 bases from J, with 19 bases in between. Germline V gene sequence: CDR1 MNHNY, CDR2 SVGAGI (reference sequence). Written as DNA, the CDR3 is TGTGCCAGCAGTTACCCTACTTTTGGACTCCCAAACGAGCAGTACTTC. Its protein product is CASSYPTFGLPNEQYF.

This clone was observed once. The rearrangement joins TRBV7-6 to TRBJ1-6, with D maybe TRBD1 (5 bases). CDR1 is SGHVS, CDR2 FNYEAQ, per germline. CDR3 length: 15 amino acids. Between the trimmed V and J ends, which lost 5 bases and 1 base, there was a span of 9 bases. CDR3 DNA sequence: TGTGCCAGCAGCACGCAGGGTTCCTATAATTCACCCCTCCACTTT. Encoded protein: CASSTQGSYNSPLHF.

This rearrangement joins TRBV3-1 (or the pseudogene TRBV3-2) to TRBJ2-5; possible D gene TRBD1, 5 bases. The CDR3 runs to 15 residues. V lost 4 bases and J lost 0, with 12 bases in between. The germline V gene encodes CDR1 LGHDT and CDR2 YNNKEL (reference sequence). The CDR3 nucleotides are TGTGCCAGCAGCCTAACAACAGGTTACCAAGAGACCCAGTACTTC. Translated: CASSLTTGYQETQYF.

The chain links TRBV28 to TRBJ1-2; 7 bases line up with TRBD1. CDR1 MDHEN and CDR2 SYDVKM come from the germline V gene. Trimming removed 3 bases from V and 6 bases from J; junction bases left unmatched: 4. This CDR3 comprises 13 residues. The CDR3: CASSLTGTDGYTF. CDR3 nucleotide sequence: TGTGCCAGCAGTTTGACCGGGACAGATGGCTACACCTTC.

J is TRBJ2-7 and V is TRBV4-2; TRBD1 agrees at 7 bases. V shed 1 base and J 5 bases; nucleotides not matched to a gene: 14. The CDR3 is made up of 17 amino acids. Germline values: CDR1 LGHNA, CDR2 YNFKEQ. Written as DNA, the CDR3 is TGTGCCAGCAGCCAAGTTTTGAGGGGGCACCTTCCCCACGAGCAGTACTTC. Translation gives CASSQVLRGHLPHEQYF.

The genes are TRBV12-5 and TRBJ1-6, with D unclear. The V end lost 5 bases, the J end lost 7 bases, and 9 bases lay between the germline ends. CDR1 is LGHNT and CDR2 is FRNRAP in the germline V gene. The CDR3 runs 13 residues. The DNA for the CDR3 is TGTGCTAGTGGTCAGCAGGCGAATTCACCCCTCCACTTT. Translated: CASGQQANSPLHF.

V usage is TRBV18 and J usage is TRBJ1-1, with 10 bases fitting TRBD1. The CDR3 length is 15 residues. V gave up 8 bases and J gave up 6 bases; unmatched junction bases: 12. In germline, CDR1 is KGHSH, CDR2 LQKENI. The DNA for the CDR3 is TGTGCCAGCACTTCGACAGGGGGCCTCGACGCTGAAGCTTTCTTT. Protein product: CASTSTGGLDAEAFF. Full variable domain (outside the CDR3, taken from reference TRBV18 and TRBJ1-1): NAGVMQNPRHLVRRRGQEARLRCSPMKGHSHVYWYRQLPEEGLKFMVYLQKENIIDESGMPKERFSAEFPKEGPSILRIQQVVRGDSAAYFCASTSTGGLDAEAFFGQGTRLTVV.

This sequence joins TRBV27 and TRBJ2-3, with 11 bases identical to TRBD2. This CDR3 is built from 17 residues. CDR1 and CDR2 (germline): MNHEY, SMNVEV (reference sequence). Unmatched junction bases numbered 9, after V lost 2 bases and J lost 5 bases. CDR3 sequence (DNA): TGTGCCAGCAGTTTAATCCTAGCGGGGGGCCGACTAGATACGCAGTATTTT. Amino acid sequence: CASSLILAGGRLDTQYF.

This clone was seen only a few times. This rearrangement joins TRBV28 to TRBJ1-6; 9 nucleotides agree with TRBD1. After removal of 2 bases from V and 6 bases from J, the junction contained 2 bases not matched to a gene. The CDR3 totals 15 residues. CDR1 and CDR2 from the germline V gene are MDHEN and SYDVKM. The CDR3 loop is CASSLGDRVNSPLHF. The DNA of the CDR3 is TGTGCCAGCAGTTTAGGGGACAGGGTTAATTCACCCCTCCACTTT.